The text below deals with one T cell receptor beta chain. The germline V gene has CDR1 MNHEY and CDR2 SVGAGI. The CDR3 contains 13 residues. Between the trimmed V and J ends, which lost 6 bases and 6 bases, there was a span of 12 bases. Profiled with immunoSEQ multiplex PCR; TCRdb holds only in-frame clones, not every one. The table has 100,000 to 140,000 clones, 87% seen once. This entry comes from a study of T cell responses to AZD1222 COVID-19 vaccine. This receptor was taken from an adult in good health. The chain employs TRBV6-5 and TRBJ2-1; weak D call: TRBD2 (5 bases). The sequencing used peripheral blood, collected on day 0 of AZD1222 vaccination. CDR3 sequence: CASRKGELNEQFF. The CDR3 bases are TGTGCCAGCAGAAAGGGAGAGCTCAATGAGCAGTTCTTC.